This T cell receptor beta chain was identified during a study of T cell responses to AZD1222 COVID-19 vaccine. Study-wide findings and caveats: No repertoire was sampled before or during the peak T cell response, only after it. Baseline serology detected seropositivity in only 5 to 7 AZD1222 recipients. Among the donors, most were white British and more were female, and clonal diversity was possibly underestimated.

This CDR3 spans 15 amino acids. Per germline, CDR1 SGHNT and CDR2 YYREEE (reference sequence). V lost 4 bases, J lost 6 bases, and 7 bases stayed unmatched. This clone was observed a few times. Its specificity is unknown. Second-dose schedules of about 4 or about 12 weeks were combined. Sequenced by immunoSEQ multiplex PCR; TCRdb stores in-frame clones only, minus some. The sample lists roughly 80,000 clones, roughly 85% occurring once. This TCR derives from an adult who received the AZD1222 COVID-19 vaccine. The source material was peripheral blood, sampled 28 days after the second AZD1222 dose. The chain employs TRBV5-4 and TRBJ1-6; TRBD1 aligns across 7 bases. The CDR3 nucleotides are TGTGCCAGCAGCGGTACAGGGGCTTTTAATTCACCCCTCCACTTT. Protein sequence: CASSGTGAFNSPLHF. Supplemented by reference TRBV5-4 and TRBJ1-6, the full variable domain reads ETGVTQSPTHLIKTRGQQVTLRCSSQSGHNTVSWYQQALGQGPQFIFQYYREEENGRGNFPPRFSGLQFPNYSSELNVNALELDDSALYLCASSGTGAFNSPLHFGNGTRLTVT.